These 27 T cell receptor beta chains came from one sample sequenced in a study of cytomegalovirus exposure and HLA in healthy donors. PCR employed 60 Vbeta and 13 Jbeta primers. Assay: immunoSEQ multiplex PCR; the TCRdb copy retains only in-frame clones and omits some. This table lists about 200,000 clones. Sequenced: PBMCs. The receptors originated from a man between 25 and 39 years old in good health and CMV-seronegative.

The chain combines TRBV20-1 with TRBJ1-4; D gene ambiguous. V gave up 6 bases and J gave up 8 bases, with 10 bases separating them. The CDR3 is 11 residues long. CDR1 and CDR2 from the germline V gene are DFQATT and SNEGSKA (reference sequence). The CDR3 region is CSAPSGEKLFF. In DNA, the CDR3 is TGCAGTGCCCCATCCGGGGAAAAACTGTTTTTT.

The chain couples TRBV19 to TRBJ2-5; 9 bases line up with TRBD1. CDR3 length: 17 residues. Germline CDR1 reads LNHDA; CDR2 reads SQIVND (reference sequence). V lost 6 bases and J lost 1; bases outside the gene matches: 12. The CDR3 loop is CASRPGQGRIIQETQYF. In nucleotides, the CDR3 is TGTGCCAGTAGACCGGGACAGGGTCGGATAATCCAAGAGACCCAGTACTTC. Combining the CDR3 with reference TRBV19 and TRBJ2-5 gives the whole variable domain DGGITQSPKYLFRKEGQNVTLSCEQNLNHDAMYWYRQDPGQGLRLIYYSQIVNDFQKGDIAEGYSVSREKKESFPLTVTSAQKNPTAFYLCASRPGQGRIIQETQYFGPGTRLLVL.

CDR3 residues: CASSSREREGRDEQYF. Here the CDR3 DNA reads TGTGCCAGCAGCTCTCGAGAGCGGGAGGGCCGGGACGAGCAGTACTTC. This chain connects TRBV7-9 to TRBJ2-5; TRBD2 matches at 10 bases. The better agreement between TRBJ2-7 and the DNA end casts doubt on the J call. The CDR3 loop spans 16 amino acids. CDR1 SEHNR and CDR2 FQNEAQ come from the germline V gene (reference sequence).

The CDR3 DNA sequence: TGTGCCAGCTCACCCTCTACGGGATCACAAGAGACCCAGTACTTC. Its translation: CASSPSTGSQETQYF. V is TRBV18 and J is TRBJ2-5, with TRBD2 as a possible D gene (5 bases). This CDR3 is built from 15 residues. The germline V gene has CDR1 KGHSH and CDR2 LQKENI. V was clipped by 3 bases and J by 2 bases, with 13 bases between them.

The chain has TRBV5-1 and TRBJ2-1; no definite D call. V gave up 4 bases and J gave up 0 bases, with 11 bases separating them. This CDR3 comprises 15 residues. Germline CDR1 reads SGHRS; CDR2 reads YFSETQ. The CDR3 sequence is CASSEQDSSYNEQFF. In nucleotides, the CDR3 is TGCGCCAGCAGCGAGCAGGATAGCTCCTACAATGAGCAGTTCTTC.

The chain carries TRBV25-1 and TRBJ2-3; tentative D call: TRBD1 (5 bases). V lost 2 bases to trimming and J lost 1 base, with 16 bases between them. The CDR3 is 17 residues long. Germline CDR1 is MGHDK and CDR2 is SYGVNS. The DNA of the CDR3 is TGTGCCAGCAGTGAACTAGGGGCTAGAGAGGGCACAGATACGCAGTATTTT. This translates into CASSELGAREGTDTQYF.

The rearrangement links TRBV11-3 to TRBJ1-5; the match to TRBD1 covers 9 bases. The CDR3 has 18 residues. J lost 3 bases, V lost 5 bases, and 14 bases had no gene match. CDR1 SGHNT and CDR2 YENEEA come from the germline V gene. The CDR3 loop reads CASSKPGQGIMDNQPQHF. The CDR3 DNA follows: TGTGCCAGCAGCAAACCGGGACAGGGTATTATGGACAATCAGCCCCAGCATTTT.

The CDR3 spells CASSLGVARSSTDTQYF. For the CDR3, the DNA is TGTGCCAGCAGCTTAGGGGTAGCGAGATCTAGCACAGATACGCAGTATTTT. The genes are TRBV11-3 and TRBJ2-3, with a weak D call TRBD2 (5 bases). The CDR3 has 17 amino acids. Trimming removed 1 base at V and 0 bases at J, with 14 bases between. Looked up from germline, CDR1 is SGHNT and CDR2 is YENEEA.

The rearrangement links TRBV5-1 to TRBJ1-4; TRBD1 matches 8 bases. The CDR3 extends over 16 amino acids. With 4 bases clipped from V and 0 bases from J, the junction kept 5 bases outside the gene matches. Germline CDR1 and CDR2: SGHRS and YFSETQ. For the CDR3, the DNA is TGCGCCAGCAGCGGGACAGGAGTTGCAACTAATGAAAAACTGTTTTTT. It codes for CASSGTGVATNEKLFF.

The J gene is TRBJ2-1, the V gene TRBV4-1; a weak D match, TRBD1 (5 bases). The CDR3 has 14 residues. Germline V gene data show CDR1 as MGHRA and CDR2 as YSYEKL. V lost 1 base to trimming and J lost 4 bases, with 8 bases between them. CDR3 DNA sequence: TGCGCCAGCAGCCAAGGAGGACAATACAATGAGCAGTTCTTC. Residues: CASSQGGQYNEQFF.

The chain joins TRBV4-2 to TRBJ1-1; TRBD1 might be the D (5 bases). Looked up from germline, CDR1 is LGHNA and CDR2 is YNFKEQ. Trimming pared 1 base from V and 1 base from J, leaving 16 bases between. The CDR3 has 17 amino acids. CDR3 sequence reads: CASSQVLQGLRNTEAFF. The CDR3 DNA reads TGTGCCAGCAGCCAAGTTCTTCAGGGACTCAGGAACACTGAAGCTTTCTTT.

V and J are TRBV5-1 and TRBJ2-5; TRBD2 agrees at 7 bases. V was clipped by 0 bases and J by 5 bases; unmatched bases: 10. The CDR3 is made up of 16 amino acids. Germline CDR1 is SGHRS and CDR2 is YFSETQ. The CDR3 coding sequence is TGCGCCAGCAGCTTGGTTCTGGGAGGGCCGGAGGAGACCCAGTACTTC. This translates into CASSLVLGGPEETQYF. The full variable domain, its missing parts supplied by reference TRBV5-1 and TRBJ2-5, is KAGVTQTPRYLIKTRGQQVTLSCSPISGHRSVSWYQQTPGQGLQFLFEYFSETQRNKGNFPGRFSGRQFSNSRSEMNVSTLELGDSALYLCASSLVLGGPEETQYFGPGTRLLVL.

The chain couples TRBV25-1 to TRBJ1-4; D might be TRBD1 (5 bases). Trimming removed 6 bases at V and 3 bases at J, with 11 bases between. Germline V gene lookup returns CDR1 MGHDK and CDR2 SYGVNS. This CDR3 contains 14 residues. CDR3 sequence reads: CASRQGLANEKLFF. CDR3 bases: TGTGCCAGCAGGCAGGGCCTAGCTAATGAAAAACTGTTTTTT.

In DNA form, the CDR3 reads TGTGCCAGCAGTTTTGACAGGGAACCTAATAACTATGGCTACACCTTC. Its translation: CASSFDREPNNYGYTF. V and J are TRBV27 and TRBJ1-2, with 7 bases matching TRBD1. CDR3 length equals 16 residues. From germline, CDR1 is MNHEY and CDR2 SMNVEV (reference sequence). Trimming at V came to 3 bases and at J to 1 base, leaving 8 bases not matched to a gene.

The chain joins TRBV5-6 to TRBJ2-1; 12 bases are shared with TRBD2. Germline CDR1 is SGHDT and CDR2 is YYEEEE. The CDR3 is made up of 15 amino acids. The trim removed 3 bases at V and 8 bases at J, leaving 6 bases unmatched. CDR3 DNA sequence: TGTGCCAGCAGCTCGCCGGGACTAGCGGGCTATGAGCAGTTCTTC. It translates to CASSSPGLAGYEQFF.

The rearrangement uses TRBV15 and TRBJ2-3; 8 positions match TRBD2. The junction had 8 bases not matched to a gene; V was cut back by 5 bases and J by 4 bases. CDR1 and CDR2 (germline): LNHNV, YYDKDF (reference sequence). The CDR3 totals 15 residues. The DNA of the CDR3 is TGTGCCACCAGCTTAAGCCGGGGGGGCGCAGATACGCAGTATTTT. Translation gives CATSLSRGGADTQYF.

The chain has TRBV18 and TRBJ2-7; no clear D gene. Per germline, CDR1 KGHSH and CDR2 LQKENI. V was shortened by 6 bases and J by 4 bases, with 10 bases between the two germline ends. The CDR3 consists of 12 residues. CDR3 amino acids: CASSPQDYEQYF. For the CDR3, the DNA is TGTGCCAGCTCGCCCCAGGATTACGAGCAGTACTTC.

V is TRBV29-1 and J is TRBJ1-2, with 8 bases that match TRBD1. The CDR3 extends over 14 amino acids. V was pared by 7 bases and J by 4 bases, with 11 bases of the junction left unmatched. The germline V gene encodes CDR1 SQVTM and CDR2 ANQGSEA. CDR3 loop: CSAEDGGQVYGYTF. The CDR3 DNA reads TGCAGCGCCGAAGATGGGGGACAGGTCTATGGCTACACCTTC.

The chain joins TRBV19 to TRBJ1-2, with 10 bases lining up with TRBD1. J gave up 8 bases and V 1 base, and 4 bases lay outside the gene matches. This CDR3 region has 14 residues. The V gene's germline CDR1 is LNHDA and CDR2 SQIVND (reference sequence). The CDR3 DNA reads TGTGCCAGTAGTATAGTAGGGACAGGGGTCGGCTACACCTTC. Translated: CASSIVGTGVGYTF.

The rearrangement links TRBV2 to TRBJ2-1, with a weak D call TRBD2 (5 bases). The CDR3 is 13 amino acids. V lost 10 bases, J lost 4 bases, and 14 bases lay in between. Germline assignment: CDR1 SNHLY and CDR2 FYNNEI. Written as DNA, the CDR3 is TGTGCCACGAACTCTGGACTGTACAATGAGCAGTTCTTC. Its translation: CATNSGLYNEQFF. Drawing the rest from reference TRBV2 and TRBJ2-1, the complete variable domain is EPEVTQTPSHQVTQMGQEVILRCVPISNHLYFYWYRQILGQKVEFLVSFYNNEISEKSEIFDDQFSVERPDGSNFTLKIRSTKLEDSAMYFCATNSGLYNEQFFGPGTRLTVL.

Written as DNA, the CDR3 is TGTGCCAGCAGCTTGGGGCAATACAGGAGCTCTGGAAACACCATATATTTT. Protein: CASSLGQYRSSGNTIYF. This chain connects TRBV5-5 to TRBJ1-3; maybe TRBD1 (5 bases). Trimming shortened V by 0 bases and J by 0 bases, and 13 bases separated the two germline ends. Germline CDR1 and CDR2: SGHKS and YYEKEE (reference sequence). The CDR3 spans 17 residues.

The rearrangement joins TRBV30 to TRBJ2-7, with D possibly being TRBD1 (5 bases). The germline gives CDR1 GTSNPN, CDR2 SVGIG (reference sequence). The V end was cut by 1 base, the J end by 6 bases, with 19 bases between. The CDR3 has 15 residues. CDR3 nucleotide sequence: TGTGCCTGGAGTGGCCGACAGTTCCAAGGCCGCGAGCAGTACTTC. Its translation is CAWSGRQFQGREQYF.

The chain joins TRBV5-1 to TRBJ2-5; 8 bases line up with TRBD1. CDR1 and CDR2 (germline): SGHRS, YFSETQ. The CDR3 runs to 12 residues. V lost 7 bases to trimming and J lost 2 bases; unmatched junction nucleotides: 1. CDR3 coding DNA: TGCGCCAGCGGACAGGGTCAAGAGACCCAGTACTTC. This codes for CASGQGQETQYF.

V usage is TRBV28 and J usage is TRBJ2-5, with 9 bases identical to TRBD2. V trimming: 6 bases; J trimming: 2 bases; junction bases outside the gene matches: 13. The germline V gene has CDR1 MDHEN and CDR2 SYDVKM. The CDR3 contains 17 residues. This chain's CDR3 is CASSSGRRRGGQETQYF. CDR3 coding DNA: TGTGCCAGCAGCTCGGGGAGGAGGCGGGGGGGGCAAGAGACCCAGTACTTC.

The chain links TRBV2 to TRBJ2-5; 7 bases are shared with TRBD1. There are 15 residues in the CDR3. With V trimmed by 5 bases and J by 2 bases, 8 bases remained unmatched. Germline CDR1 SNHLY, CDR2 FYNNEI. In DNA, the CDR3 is TGTGCCAGCAGTCGCTGGGACAGAGGGCAAGAGACCCAGTACTTC. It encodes CASSRWDRGQETQYF. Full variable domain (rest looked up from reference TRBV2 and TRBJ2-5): EPEVTQTPSHQVTQMGQEVILRCVPISNHLYFYWYRQILGQKVEFLVSFYNNEISEKSEIFDDQFSVERPDGSNFTLKIRSTKLEDSAMYFCASSRWDRGQETQYFGPGTRLLVL.

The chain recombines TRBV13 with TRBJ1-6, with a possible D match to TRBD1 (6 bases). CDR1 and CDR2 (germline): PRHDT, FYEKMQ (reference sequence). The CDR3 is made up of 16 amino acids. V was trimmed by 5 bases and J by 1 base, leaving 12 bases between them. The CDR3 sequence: CASSEFGQSYNSPLHF. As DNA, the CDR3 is TGTGCCAGCAGCGAATTTGGACAGTCCTATAATTCACCCCTCCACTTT.

The CDR3 coding sequence is TGTGCCAGCAGCGTATCGGGAATCAAAGAGACCCAGTACTTC. Translated: CASSVSGIKETQYF. The chain carries TRBV9 and TRBJ2-5; maybe TRBD2 (5 bases). The V gene lost 1 base and the J gene lost 3 bases, with 10 bases spanning the gap. The CDR3 has 14 amino acids. Germline assignment: CDR1 SGDLS and CDR2 YYNGEE.